This T cell receptor beta chain was found in a study of blood T cell repertoires in COVID-19. Study as a whole: From the United States, Italy and Spain came samples of acute and convalescent COVID-19. T cells, B-cell-depleted T cells, or PBMCs supplied cDNA or gDNA.

Source study methods: The authors estimated nucleated cell counts from reference gene primer amplification. Generated by immunoSEQ multiplex PCR, the TCRdb table keeps only in-frame clones and is missing some. Clone size and the V and J calls come from that table; the DNA yielded D and trimming. The profile shows 95,000 to 150,000 clones, over 75% of them singletons. V was shortened by 3 bases and J by 2 bases, with 8 bases between the two germline ends. Germline lookup yields CDR1 SQVTM and CDR2 ANQGSEA. This CDR3 is built from 13 residues. This receptor was taken from a woman at least 80 years old with acute or convalescent COVID-19. Input material: peripheral blood. The chain recombines TRBV29-1 with TRBJ1-3; TRBD1 is a possible D gene (5 bases). As DNA, the CDR3 is TGCAGCGTTGAGAAACAGGCTGGAAACACCATATATTTT. Translated: CSVEKQAGNTIYF.